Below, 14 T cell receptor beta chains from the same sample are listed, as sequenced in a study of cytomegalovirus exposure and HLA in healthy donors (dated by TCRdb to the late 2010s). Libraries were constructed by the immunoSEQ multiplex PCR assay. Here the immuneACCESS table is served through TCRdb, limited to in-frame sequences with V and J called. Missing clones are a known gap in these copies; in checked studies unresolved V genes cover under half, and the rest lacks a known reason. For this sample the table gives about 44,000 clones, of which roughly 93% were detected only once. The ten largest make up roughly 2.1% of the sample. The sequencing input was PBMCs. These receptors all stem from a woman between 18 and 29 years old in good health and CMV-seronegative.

CDR3 loop: CASSLIGSNNYGYTF. CDR3 bases: TGCGCCAGCAGCTTGATCGGGTCGAATAACTATGGCTACACCTTC. The chain combines TRBV5-1 with TRBJ1-2; no definite D call. V lost 1 base and J 1 base, leaving 11 bases between the germline ends. Germline V CDR1 and CDR2: SGHRS, YFSETQ. The CDR3 loop spans 15 amino acids.

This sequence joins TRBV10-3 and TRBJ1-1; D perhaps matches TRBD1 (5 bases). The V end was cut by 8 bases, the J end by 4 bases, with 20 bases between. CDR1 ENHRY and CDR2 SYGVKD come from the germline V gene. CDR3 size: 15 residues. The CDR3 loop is CAIGTSGGKFTEAFF. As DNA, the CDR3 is TGTGCCATCGGTACCTCCGGGGGGAAGTTCACTGAAGCTTTCTTT.

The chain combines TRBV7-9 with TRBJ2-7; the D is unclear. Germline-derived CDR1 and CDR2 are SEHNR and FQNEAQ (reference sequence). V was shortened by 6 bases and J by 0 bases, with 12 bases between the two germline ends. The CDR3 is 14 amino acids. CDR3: CASSQRSDSYEQYF. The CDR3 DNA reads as TGTGCCAGCAGTCAACGGAGCGACTCCTACGAGCAGTACTTC.

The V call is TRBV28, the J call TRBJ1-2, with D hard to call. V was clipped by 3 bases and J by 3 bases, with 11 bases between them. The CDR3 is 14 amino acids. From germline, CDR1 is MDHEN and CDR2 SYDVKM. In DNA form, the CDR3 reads TGTGCCAGCAGTTTTGGGTCAGGTGACTATGGCTACACCTTC. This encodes CASSFGSGDYGYTF.

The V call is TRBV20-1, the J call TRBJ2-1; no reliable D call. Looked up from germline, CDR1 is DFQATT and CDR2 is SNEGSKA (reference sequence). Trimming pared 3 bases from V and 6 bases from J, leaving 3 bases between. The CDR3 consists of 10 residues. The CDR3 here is CSASSNEQFF. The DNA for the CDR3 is TGCAGTGCTAGCAGCAATGAGCAGTTCTTC.

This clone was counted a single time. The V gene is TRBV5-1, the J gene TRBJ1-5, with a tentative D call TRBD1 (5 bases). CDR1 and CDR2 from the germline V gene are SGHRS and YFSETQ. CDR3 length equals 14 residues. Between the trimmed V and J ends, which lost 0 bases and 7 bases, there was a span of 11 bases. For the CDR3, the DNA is TGCGCCAGCAGCTTGGATGGGGGGATGCAGCCCCAGCATTTT. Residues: CASSLDGGMQPQHF.

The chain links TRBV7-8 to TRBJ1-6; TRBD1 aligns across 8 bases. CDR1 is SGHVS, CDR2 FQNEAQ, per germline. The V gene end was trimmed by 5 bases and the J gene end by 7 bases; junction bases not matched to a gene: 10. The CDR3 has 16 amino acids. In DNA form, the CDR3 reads TGTGCCAGCAGCCTCATCGGACAGGGAGGGAATTCACCCCTCCACTTT. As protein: CASSLIGQGGNSPLHF.

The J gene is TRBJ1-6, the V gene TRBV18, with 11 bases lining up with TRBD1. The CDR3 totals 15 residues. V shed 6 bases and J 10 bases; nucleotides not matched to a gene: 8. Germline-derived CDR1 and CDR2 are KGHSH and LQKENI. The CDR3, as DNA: TGTGCCAGCTCCGATCCGGGACAGGGGGGCTCACCCCTCCACTTT. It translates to CASSDPGQGGSPLHF.

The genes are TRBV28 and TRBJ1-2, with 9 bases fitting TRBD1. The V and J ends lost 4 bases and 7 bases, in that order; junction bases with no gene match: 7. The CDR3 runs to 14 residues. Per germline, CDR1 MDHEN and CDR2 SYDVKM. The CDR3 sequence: CASSSGQGRGGYTF. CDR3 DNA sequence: TGTGCCAGCAGTTCCGGACAGGGGCGGGGTGGCTACACCTTC.

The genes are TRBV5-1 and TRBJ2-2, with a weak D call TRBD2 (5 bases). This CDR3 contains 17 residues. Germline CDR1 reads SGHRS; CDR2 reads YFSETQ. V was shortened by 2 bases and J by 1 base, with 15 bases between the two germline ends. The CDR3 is CASSLGSRTQNTGELFF. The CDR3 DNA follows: TGCGCCAGCAGCTTAGGTTCGAGGACTCAGAACACCGGGGAGCTGTTTTTT.

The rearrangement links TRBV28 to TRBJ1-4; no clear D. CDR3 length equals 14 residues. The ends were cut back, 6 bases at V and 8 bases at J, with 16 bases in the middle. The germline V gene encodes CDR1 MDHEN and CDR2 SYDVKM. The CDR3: CASSSLGRVEKLFF. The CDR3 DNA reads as TGTGCCAGCAGCTCCCTTGGGCGGGTCGAAAAACTGTTTTTT.

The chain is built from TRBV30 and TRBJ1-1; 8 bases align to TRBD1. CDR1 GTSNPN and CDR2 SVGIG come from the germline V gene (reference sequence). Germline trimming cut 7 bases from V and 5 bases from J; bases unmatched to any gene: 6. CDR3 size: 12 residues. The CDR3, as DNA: TGTGCCTCAGGGGGCGCAAGGACTGAAGCTTTCTTT. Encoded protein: CASGGARTEAFF.

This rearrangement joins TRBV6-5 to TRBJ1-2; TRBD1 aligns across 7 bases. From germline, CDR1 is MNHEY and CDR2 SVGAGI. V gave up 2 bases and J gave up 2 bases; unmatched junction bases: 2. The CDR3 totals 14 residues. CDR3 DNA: TGTGCCAGCAGTTACGCGACAGGGAACTATGGCTACACCTTC. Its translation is CASSYATGNYGYTF.

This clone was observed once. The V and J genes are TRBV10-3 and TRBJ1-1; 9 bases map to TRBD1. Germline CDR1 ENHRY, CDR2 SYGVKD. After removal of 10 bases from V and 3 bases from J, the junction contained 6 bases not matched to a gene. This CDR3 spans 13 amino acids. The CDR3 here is CATRTGEDTEAFF. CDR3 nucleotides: TGTGCCACGAGGACAGGGGAGGACACTGAAGCTTTCTTT.